Presented here are 2 T cell receptor beta chains from one specimen sequenced in a study of shared clonotypes between healthy human individuals. Measured with immunoSEQ multiplex PCR; TCRdb has only the in-frame clones, and not every one. Here the sample spans approximately 1.1 million clones, approximately 80% being singletons. The specimen sequenced was memory CD4+ T cells from PBMCs. Subset in this sample: CD45RA-negative fraction. The receptors here all came from a man aged 18 to 30 in good health. Some clones in this sample may be carry-over from other donors' samples.

Concerning this clone: Other DNA sequences of this sample code for an identical CDR3. V is TRBV15 and J is TRBJ1-5, with 10 bases fitting TRBD1. This CDR3 spans 16 amino acids. The ends lost 1 base at V and 4 bases at J; junction bases unmatched: 4. From germline, CDR1 is LNHNV and CDR2 YYDKDF (reference sequence). The CDR3 coding sequence is TGTGCCACCAGCAGAGGGGACAGGGGTCAAAATCAGCCCCAGCATTTT. This gives the protein CATSRGDRGQNQPQHF.

This chain connects TRBV27 to TRBJ1-5, with a possible D match to TRBD1 (5 bases). V dropped 6 bases and J dropped 0 bases, with 12 bases sitting between them. The germline gives CDR1 MNHEY, CDR2 SMNVEV (reference sequence). There are 15 residues in the CDR3. For the CDR3, the DNA is TGTGCCAGCAGCCGGGGACGGTATAGCAATCAGCCCCAGCATTTT. Protein: CASSRGRYSNQPQHF.